What follows are 16 T cell receptor beta chains derived from one specimen sequenced in a study of PD-L1 blockade in urothelial cancer. The assay was immunoSEQ multiplex PCR, and TCRdb's table has in-frame clones only and misses some. The table lists fewer than 65,000 clones, roughly nine tenths of them singletons. The time point here: pretreatment peripheral blood. Sequences were derived from PBMCs, sampled around atezolizumab (anti-PD-L1) treatment. These receptors were taken from a woman aged 55-70 years with urothelial cancer.

The CDR3 coding sequence is TGCGCCAGCAGCTTGGGTGGGACTAGCGGGAGCACAGATACGCAGTATTTT. It yields the protein CASSLGGTSGSTDTQYF. This chain joins TRBV5-1 and TRBJ2-3; 12 nucleotides match TRBD2. The CDR3 has 17 residues. The junction had 2 bases not matched to a gene; V was cut back by 0 bases and J by 0 bases. Germline V gene sequence: CDR1 SGHRS, CDR2 YFSETQ. Using reference TRBV5-1 and TRBJ2-3 for the parts outside the CDR3, the full variable domain is KAGVTQTPRYLIKTRGQQVTLSCSPISGHRSVSWYQQTPGQGLQFLFEYFSETQRNKGNFPGRFSGRQFSNSRSEMNVSTLELGDSALYLCASSLGGTSGSTDTQYFGPGTRLTVL.

This clone showed up just once. The rearrangement links TRBV29-1 to TRBJ2-3; TRBD2 agrees at 9 bases. This CDR3 is 16 amino acids long. Germline CDR1 SQVTM, CDR2 ANQGSEA. Trimming removed 4 bases from V and 1 base from J; junction bases left unmatched: 9. The CDR3 protein is CSVGGTSWGRTDTQYF. The CDR3 bases are TGCAGCGTTGGCGGGACTAGCTGGGGGCGCACAGATACGCAGTATTTT.

The sample holds one count of this clone. The rearrangement links TRBV7-2 to TRBJ1-5; TRBD1 might be the D (6 bases). The CDR3 runs to 16 residues. CDR1 SGHTA and CDR2 FQGNSA come from the germline V gene. The germline V and J ends were trimmed by 0 bases and 3 bases, with 12 bases remaining between them. This CDR3 reads CASSLAAQGTNQPQHF. Here the CDR3 DNA reads TGTGCCAGCAGCTTAGCCGCACAGGGAACCAATCAGCCCCAGCATTTT.

The rearrangement links TRBV5-1 to TRBJ2-2; D perhaps matches TRBD1 (6 bases). Trimming removed 0 bases at V and 0 bases at J, with 9 bases between. The V gene's germline CDR1 is SGHRS and CDR2 YFSETQ. The length of the CDR3 is 16 residues. Written as DNA, the CDR3 is TGCGCCAGCAGCTTGGCCGGGACACCGAACACCGGGGAGCTGTTTTTT. Protein: CASSLAGTPNTGELFF.

J is TRBJ2-7 and V is TRBV7-2, with 7 bases identical to TRBD1. Losses at the gene ends were 1 base for V and 3 bases for J; bases not matched to a gene: 6. Germline assignment: CDR1 SGHTA and CDR2 FQGNSA. CDR3 length: 15 residues. CDR3 in amino acids: CASSLDRGTFYEQYF. The DNA for the CDR3 is TGTGCCAGCAGCTTAGACAGGGGTACTTTCTACGAGCAGTACTTC.

V gene TRBV6-6 combines with J gene TRBJ2-2; 8 bases are a match to TRBD2. Trimming took 0 bases from V and 7 from J; bases not matched to a gene: 7. CDR3 length: 16 amino acids. The V gene's germline CDR1 is MNHNY and CDR2 SVGAGI (reference sequence). CDR3 protein: CASSYSSGGPNGELFF. In DNA form, the CDR3 reads TGTGCCAGCAGTTACTCCTCGGGGGGGCCGAACGGGGAGCTGTTTTTT.

The V and J genes are TRBV5-4 and TRBJ2-1, with 12 bases lining up with TRBD2. After removal of 4 bases from V and 0 bases from J, the junction contained 11 bases not matched to a gene. Germline CDR1 reads SGHNT; CDR2 reads YYREEE (reference sequence). The CDR3 is made up of 19 amino acids. The CDR3 nucleotides are TGTGCCAGCAGCCCGGGGGGGGGACTAGCGGGTGCCTCCTACAATGAGCAGTTCTTC. Amino acids: CASSPGGGLAGASYNEQFF.

This rearrangement joins TRBV7-2 to TRBJ1-2; 8 bases align to TRBD1. CDR1 and CDR2 (germline): SGHTA, FQGNSA. The J segment lost 4 bases and the V segment lost 3 bases, leaving 4 bases of the junction unmatched. The CDR3 sequence is 14 residues long. CDR3 amino acids: CASSFDRGSYGYTF. The CDR3 nucleotides read TGTGCCAGCAGCTTCGACAGGGGTAGCTATGGCTACACCTTC.

This clone appeared a few times. J is TRBJ1-5 and V is TRBV7-9; perhaps TRBD1 as D (6 bases). The germline V gene encodes CDR1 SEHNR and CDR2 FQNEAQ (reference sequence). This CDR3 is 14 amino acids long. The V and J ends lost 5 bases and 4 bases respectively, with 12 bases between them. The CDR3 spells CASSLGTLNQPQHF. CDR3 nucleotide sequence: TGTGCCAGCAGCCTCGGGACACTGAATCAGCCCCAGCATTTT. Together with reference TRBV7-9 and TRBJ1-5, the CDR3 gives the full variable domain: DTGVSQNPRHKITKRGQNVTFRCDPISEHNRLYWYRQTLGQGPEFLTYFQNEAQLEKSRLLSDRFSAERPKGSFSTLEIQRTEQGDSAMYLCASSLGTLNQPQHFGDGTRLSIL.

J is TRBJ2-6 and V is TRBV5-6; D might be TRBD2 (7 bases). This CDR3 comprises 15 residues. Trimming removed 4 bases at V and 3 bases at J, with 11 bases between. Germline values: CDR1 SGHDT, CDR2 YYEEEE. CDR3 region: CASSVGGLGANVLTF. CDR3 nucleotide sequence: TGTGCCAGCAGCGTCGGGGGGCTTGGGGCCAACGTCCTGACTTTC.

A word on this clone: Other DNA variants within this sample encode the same CDR3. This chain connects TRBV7-2 to TRBJ1-1, with D hard to call. Trimming took 1 base from V and 1 from J, leaving 10 bases between them. This CDR3 has 15 residues. Per the germline V gene, CDR1 is SGHTA and CDR2 is FQGNSA. CDR3 in amino acids: CASSLVGGRNTEAFF. In DNA, the CDR3 is TGTGCCAGCAGCTTAGTTGGCGGGAGGAACACTGAAGCTTTCTTT.

The V and J genes are TRBV7-8 and TRBJ2-3; TRBD2 agrees at 9 bases. The CDR3 length is 16 residues. Germline values: CDR1 SGHVS, CDR2 FQNEAQ. Trimming at V came to 8 bases and at J to 5 bases, leaving 14 bases not matched to a gene. CDR3 region: CASAGYLAGEGDTQYF. The CDR3, as DNA: TGTGCCAGCGCTGGATATTTAGCGGGGGAAGGAGATACGCAGTATTTT.

V and J are TRBV7-2 and TRBJ2-2, with 7 positions matching TRBD1. V was pared by 6 bases and J by 2 bases, with 6 bases of the junction left unmatched. Germline lookup yields CDR1 SGHTA and CDR2 FQGNSA. The CDR3 runs to 15 residues. The CDR3 spells CASRIDRANTGELFF. The CDR3 coding sequence is TGTGCCAGCAGGATCGACAGGGCCAACACCGGGGAGCTGTTTTTT.

This clone was seen only a few times. The chain combines TRBV5-1 with TRBJ2-7; D is perhaps TRBD2 (7 bases). This CDR3 has 16 amino acids. The V gene lost 1 base and the J gene lost 2 bases, with 16 bases spanning the gap. CDR1 is SGHRS, CDR2 YFSETQ, per germline. As DNA, the CDR3 is TGCGCCAGCAGCTTGAGGGGGGGGCGTTTGCCCTACGAGCAGTACTTC. The encoded protein is CASSLRGGRLPYEQYF.

This clone was detected once. V gene TRBV6-5 combines with J gene TRBJ1-4; D perhaps matches TRBD1 (6 bases). Germline V gene lookup returns CDR1 MNHEY and CDR2 SVGAGI. The CDR3 totals 15 residues. With 6 bases removed from V and 7 bases from J, the gap between germline ends came to 18 bases. The CDR3 is CASSLGTGSSEKLFF. Written as DNA, the CDR3 is TGTGCCAGCAGCCTAGGAACAGGGTCAAGTGAAAAACTGTTTTTT.

This clone was observed a handful of times. The chain joins TRBV7-3 to TRBJ1-1; D remains ambiguous. This CDR3 has 13 amino acids. The V gene's germline CDR1 is SGHTA and CDR2 FQGTGA. V gave up 2 bases and J gave up 11 bases, with 15 bases separating them. The CDR3 DNA reads as TGTGCCAGCAGCTTAGGCCCGCACACCAGGGCTTTCTTT. Translation gives CASSLGPHTRAFF.